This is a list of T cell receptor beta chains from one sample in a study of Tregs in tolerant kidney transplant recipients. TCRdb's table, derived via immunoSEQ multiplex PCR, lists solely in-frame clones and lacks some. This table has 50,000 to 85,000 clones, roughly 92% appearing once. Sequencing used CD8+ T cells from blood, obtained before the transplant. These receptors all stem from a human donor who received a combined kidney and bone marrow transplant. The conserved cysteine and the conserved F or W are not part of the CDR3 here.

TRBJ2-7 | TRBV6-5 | ASSSDRDPYEQY
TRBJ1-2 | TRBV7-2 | ASSNRGKGAYGYT
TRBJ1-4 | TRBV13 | ASSLGRSGEKLF
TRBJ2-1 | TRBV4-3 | ASSPYLSSYNEQF
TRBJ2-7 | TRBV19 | ASSSELGARYEQY
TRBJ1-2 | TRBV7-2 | ASTSDSRRGYT
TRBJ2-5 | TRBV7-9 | ASSLALAD
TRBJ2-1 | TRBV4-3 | ASSLYVGVVDEQF
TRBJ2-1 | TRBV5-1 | ASSLSGGAGNEQF
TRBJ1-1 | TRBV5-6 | ASSSFMNTEAF
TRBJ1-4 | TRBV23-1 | ASSPPGQGAFCEKLF
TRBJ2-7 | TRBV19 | ASSTLAGGDYEQY
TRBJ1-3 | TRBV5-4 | ASSSGQANTIY
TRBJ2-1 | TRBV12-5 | ASGLLNEQF
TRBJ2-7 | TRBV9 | ASSAGQGVYEQY
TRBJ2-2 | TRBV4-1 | ASSQDPLLTGELF
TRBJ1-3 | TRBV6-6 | ASSYPGRNTIY
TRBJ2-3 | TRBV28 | ASGGSGGLRTTDTQY
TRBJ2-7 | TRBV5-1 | ASSPPLGGENYEQY
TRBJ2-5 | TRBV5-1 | ASSLSFREETQY
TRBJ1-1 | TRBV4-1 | ASSQEFTGVTEAF
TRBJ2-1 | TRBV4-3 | ASSQGVLAVNEQF
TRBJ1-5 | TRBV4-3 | ASSQGLSSGGYSNQPQH
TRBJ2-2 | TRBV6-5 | ASSYSPGQGTGELF
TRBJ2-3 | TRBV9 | ASSEAATDTQY
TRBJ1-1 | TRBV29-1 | SVSSQGFPEAF
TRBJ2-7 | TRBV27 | ASSSAWGQGQGEQY
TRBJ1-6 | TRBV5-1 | ASSSSGLNSPLH
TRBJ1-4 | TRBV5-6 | ASSLSGGEKLF
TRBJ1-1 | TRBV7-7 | ASSLGMRTEAF
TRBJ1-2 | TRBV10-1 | ASKDKRGQTNYGYT
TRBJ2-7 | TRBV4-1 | ASSQVQGSSYEQY
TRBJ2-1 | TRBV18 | ASSPGDLRGLAGGPIYNEQF